This T cell receptor beta chain was captured by sequencing in a study of blood T cells in healthy people across ages. The CDR3 length is 14 residues. Germline assignment: CDR1 SGHRS and CDR2 YFSETQ. Trimming removed 2 bases from V and 8 bases from J, with 13 bases in between. A second PCR of 7 to 11 cycles used a sample-barcoded 5' primer and a J-beta primer mix. Via MiXCR, TCRdb re-called the 5' RACE reads, giving one row per CDR3 protein. The sample contains 1 million to 1.2 million distinct CDR3 sequences, roughly two fifths of which appear only once. Sequenced material: blood. The chain joins TRBV5-1 to TRBJ1-4; possible D gene TRBD1, 5 bases. The origin of this receptor is a man aged 18 to 35 in good health. In DNA form, the CDR3 reads TGCGCCAGCAGCTTCCCGGGACTGGGGGAAAAACTGTTTTTT. This sequence encodes CASSFPGLGEKLFF. Using reference TRBV5-1 and TRBJ1-4 for the parts outside the CDR3, the full variable domain is KAGVTQTPRYLIKTRGQQVTLSCSPISGHRSVSWYQQTPGQGLQFLFEYFSETQRNKGNFPGRFSGRQFSNSRSEMNVSTLELGDSALYLCASSFPGLGEKLFFGSGTQLSVL.